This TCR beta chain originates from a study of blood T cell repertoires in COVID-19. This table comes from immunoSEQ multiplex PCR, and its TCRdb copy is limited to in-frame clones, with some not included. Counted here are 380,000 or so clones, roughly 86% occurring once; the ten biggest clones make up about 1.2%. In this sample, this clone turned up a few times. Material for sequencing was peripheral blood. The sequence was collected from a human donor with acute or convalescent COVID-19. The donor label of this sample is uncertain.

The CDR3 region is CASSVDSLPGNQPQHF. Here the CDR3 DNA reads TGTGCCAGCAGCGTGGACTCACTCCCGGGCAATCAGCCCCAGCATTTT. The chain has TRBV2 and TRBJ1-5; D ambiguous. The V end was cut by 6 bases, the J end by 2 bases, with 17 bases between. The CDR3 totals 16 residues. Germline values: CDR1 SNHLY, CDR2 FYNNEI.